This entry lists 18 T cell receptor beta chains sequenced from one sample in a study of T-cell reconstitution after alpha-beta-depleted transplantation in children. A library of TCRbeta sequences, prepared with unique molecular identifiers, was generated. TCRdb called the PCR reads again in MiXCR, with one record for every CDR3 protein. Among roughly 250,000 distinct CDR3 sequences listed, 6.5% to 9% were seen once. The sample was PBMCs, mostly from graft donor cells, taken 180 days after TCRalphabeta/CD19-depleted stem cell transplant. The receptor source for this set is a male patient between 5 and 17 years old who had a stem cell transplant for acute lymphoblastic leukemia, so the T cells may come from the graft donor.

This clonotype appeared many times. The chain joins TRBV6-2 or TRBV6-3 to TRBJ2-1; unclear D gene. V was cut by 1 base and J by 5 bases, with 3 bases left in between. Germline values: CDR1 MNHEY, CDR2 SVGEGT. The CDR3 extends over 12 amino acids. For the CDR3, the DNA is TGTGCCAGCAGTTACTTACACAATGAGCAGTTCTTC. The encoded protein is CASSYLHNEQFF.

The CDR3 loop is CASSLWTYYTGELFF. In DNA form, the CDR3 reads TGTGCCAGCAGCTTATGGACATACTACACCGGGGAGCTGTTTTTT. The chain carries TRBV11-2 and TRBJ2-2; a possible D gene is TRBD1 (5 bases). Trimming removed 2 bases at V and 3 bases at J, with 10 bases between. CDR3 length: 15 amino acids. CDR1 SGHAT and CDR2 FQNNGV come from the germline V gene.

A few counts support this clonotype. V and J are TRBV19 and TRBJ2-1; no clear D gene. The CDR3 covers 14 residues. V dropped 2 bases and J dropped 5 bases, with 10 bases sitting between them. Germline V gives CDR1 LNHDA, CDR2 SQIVND (reference sequence). CDR3 amino acids: CASSIRRAHNEQFF. The CDR3 DNA follows: TGTGCCAGTAGTATAAGACGAGCCCACAATGAGCAGTTCTTC.

This clonotype was observed many times. The chain joins TRBV20-1 to TRBJ2-5, with D perhaps TRBD1 or TRBD2 (5 bases each). Deletions cut 5 bases from V and 4 bases from J, with 14 bases between. Germline CDR1 and CDR2: DFQATT and SNEGSKA (reference sequence). This CDR3 has 13 residues. The CDR3 loop reads CSAESPGRETQYF. The CDR3 DNA sequence: TGCAGTGCTGAGAGCCCAGGGAGAGAGACCCAGTACTTC.

This clonotype was recorded at least ten times. The chain couples TRBV4-3 to TRBJ1-1, with D possibly TRBD1 on 6 matching bases. V dropped 1 base and J dropped 2 bases, with 11 bases sitting between them. The CDR3 runs 15 residues. CDR1 LGHNA and CDR2 YSLEER come from the germline V gene. The CDR3 DNA is TGCGCCAGCAGCCAAGTCATAGGGGGAAACACTGAAGCTTTCTTT. Amino acids: CASSQVIGGNTEAFF.

This clonotype was detected many times. The chain links TRBV12-3 or TRBV12-4 to TRBJ2-7; TRBD2 agrees at 9 bases. CDR3 length equals 17 residues. After removal of 1 base from V and 0 bases from J, the junction contained 7 bases not matched to a gene. CDR3 coding DNA: TGTGCCAGCAGTTTAGGGAGGCGGGAGGGCCACTCCTACGAGCAGTACTTC. This gives the protein CASSLGRREGHSYEQYF.

This clonotype has ten or more counts. The V call is TRBV5-1, the J call TRBJ2-2; TRBD1 or TRBD2 may be the D gene (5 bases each). Trimming pared 7 bases from V and 8 bases from J, leaving 9 bases between. Germline values: CDR1 SGHRS, CDR2 YFSETQ. The CDR3 runs to 11 residues. Here the CDR3 reads CASGREGELFF. CDR3 nucleotides: TGCGCCAGCGGCAGGGAGGGGGAGCTGTTTTTT.

At least ten counts were recorded for this clonotype. The chain couples TRBV12-3 or TRBV12-4 to TRBJ1-2; possibly TRBD1 for D (5 bases). The CDR3 totals 12 residues. With 8 bases removed from V and 6 bases from J, the gap between germline ends came to 13 bases. CDR3 DNA: TGTGCCAGCCCGGGGCCTCAGGATGGCTACACCTTC. This encodes CASPGPQDGYTF.

Ten or more counts support this clonotype. This sequence joins TRBV5-1 and TRBJ2-1; TRBD2 is a possible D gene (6 bases). Per germline, CDR1 SGHRS and CDR2 YFSETQ. The CDR3 runs to 16 residues. V shed 4 bases and J shed 14 bases, with 28 bases lying between them. The CDR3 region is CASSTLPQGMSGWEFF. The CDR3 DNA reads as TGCGCCAGCAGCACCCTTCCCCAGGGAATGAGCGGGTGGGAGTTCTTC.

This clonotype was counted ten times or more. The rearrangement links TRBV4-2 to TRBJ2-2; TRBD2 might be the D (6 bases). The CDR3 is 14 amino acids. Germline V CDR1 and CDR2: LGHNA, YNFKEQ. V was pared by 8 bases and J by 0 bases, with 10 bases between. CDR3 sequence reads: CASARGANTGELFF. In DNA, the CDR3 is TGTGCCAGCGCGCGGGGCGCGAACACCGGGGAGCTGTTTTTT.

There are many counts of this clonotype. The chain combines TRBV9 with TRBJ1-1, with a tentative D call TRBD1 (6 bases). The CDR3 length is 15 residues. V was trimmed by 0 bases and J by 2 bases, leaving 11 bases between them. The germline V gene has CDR1 SGDLS and CDR2 YYNGEE. CDR3 DNA: TGTGCCAGCAGCGTAGCACGGGGGACAAACACTGAAGCTTTCTTT. It yields the protein CASSVARGTNTEAFF.

This clonotype has ten or more counts. The chain recombines TRBV4-3 with TRBJ2-5, with D unresolved. The germline V and J ends were trimmed by 1 base and 3 bases, with 9 bases remaining between them. The CDR3 length is 14 residues. CDR1 is LGHNA, CDR2 YSLEER, per germline. CDR3 in DNA: TGCGCCAGCAGCCAAGGTCCTAGAGAAGAGACCCAGTACTTC. It yields the protein CASSQGPREETQYF.

This clonotype occurred many times. The CDR3 sequence is CASSRDSHSPLHF. CDR3 DNA sequence: TGTGCCAGCAGCCGGGACAGCCATTCACCCCTCCACTTT. The chain recombines TRBV12-3 or TRBV12-4 with TRBJ1-6; 7 bases align to TRBD1. The junction had 4 bases not matched to a gene; V was cut back by 6 bases and J by 8 bases. The CDR3 covers 13 residues.

This clonotype was seen ten or more times. V is TRBV6-6 and J is TRBJ1-1; possible D gene TRBD1, 6 bases. CDR1 MNHNY and CDR2 SVGAGI come from the germline V gene (reference sequence). The V gene lost 9 bases and the J gene lost 3 bases, with 8 bases spanning the gap. The CDR3 is 11 amino acids. CDR3 loop: CASYRDTEAFF. CDR3 coding DNA: TGTGCCAGTTACAGGGACACTGAAGCTTTCTTT.

This clonotype was found many times. The chain joins TRBV9 to TRBJ2-2; the D is unclear. The CDR3 extends over 14 amino acids. Trimming shortened V by 0 bases and J by 6 bases, and 9 bases separated the two germline ends. The germline V gene has CDR1 SGDLS and CDR2 YYNGEE. CDR3 sequence reads: CASSVGGSPGELFF. Here the CDR3 DNA reads TGTGCCAGCAGCGTAGGAGGCTCTCCCGGGGAGCTGTTTTTT. Complete variable domain (other parts from reference TRBV9 and TRBJ2-2): DSGVTQTPKHLITATGQRVTLRCSPRSGDLSVYWYQQSLDQGLQFLIQYYNGEERAKGNILERFSAQQFPDLHSELNLSSLELGDSALYFCASSVGGSPGELFFGEGSRLTVL.

The chain couples TRBV3-1 to TRBJ2-7; the match to TRBD2 covers 11 bases. This CDR3 spans 15 amino acids. Germline CDR1 LGHDT, CDR2 YNNKEL (reference sequence). The J segment lost 2 bases and the V segment lost 2 bases, leaving 2 bases of the junction unmatched. The CDR3 is CASSQRGLAAYEQYF. CDR3 sequence (DNA): TGTGCCAGCAGCCAAAGGGGACTAGCGGCCTACGAGCAGTACTTC.

This clonotype was counted at least ten times. This rearrangement joins TRBV12-3 or TRBV12-4 to TRBJ1-1; no firm D call. The CDR3 loop spans 14 amino acids. Trimming pared 3 bases from V and 2 bases from J, leaving 10 bases between. CDR3 in amino acids: CASSFRTDNTEAFF. CDR3 nucleotide sequence: TGTGCCAGCAGTTTTAGAACAGATAACACTGAAGCTTTCTTT.

This clonotype was counted at least ten times. The chain employs TRBV7-6 and TRBJ1-1; 10 bases are a match to TRBD1. J gave up 5 bases and V 1 base, and 16 bases lay outside the gene matches. This CDR3 is built from 19 residues. Germline loops: CDR1 SGHVS, CDR2 FNYEAQ. DNA for the CDR3: TGTGCCAGCAGCTTAGATCAGGGACAGGGGATGAATCGAAGGACTGAAGCTTTCTTT. Amino acids: CASSLDQGQGMNRRTEAFF.